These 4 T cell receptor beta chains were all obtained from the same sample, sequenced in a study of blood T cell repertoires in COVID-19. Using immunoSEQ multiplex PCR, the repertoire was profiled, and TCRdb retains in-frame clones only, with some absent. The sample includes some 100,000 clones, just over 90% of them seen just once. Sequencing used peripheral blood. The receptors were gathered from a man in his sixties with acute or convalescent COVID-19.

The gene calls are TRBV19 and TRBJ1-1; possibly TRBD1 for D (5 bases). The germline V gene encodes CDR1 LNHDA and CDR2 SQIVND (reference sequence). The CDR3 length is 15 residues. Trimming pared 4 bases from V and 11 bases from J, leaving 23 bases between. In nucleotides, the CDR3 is TGTGCCAGTAGTAGTTTTCGTGTCAGGCCCCGGGGGGCTTTCTTT. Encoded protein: CASSSFRVRPRGAFF.

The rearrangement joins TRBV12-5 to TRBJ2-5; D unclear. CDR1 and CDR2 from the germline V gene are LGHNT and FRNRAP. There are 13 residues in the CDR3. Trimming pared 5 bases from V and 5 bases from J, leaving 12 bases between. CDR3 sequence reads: CASGLLNGETQYF. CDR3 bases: TGTGCTAGTGGTCTACTAAATGGGGAGACCCAGTACTTC.

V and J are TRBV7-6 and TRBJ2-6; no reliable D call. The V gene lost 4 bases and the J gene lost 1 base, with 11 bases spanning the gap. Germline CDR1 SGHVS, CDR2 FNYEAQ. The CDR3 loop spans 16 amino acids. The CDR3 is CASSSPPGSGANVLTF. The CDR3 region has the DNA TGTGCCAGCAGCTCACCACCAGGATCTGGGGCCAACGTCCTGACTTTC.

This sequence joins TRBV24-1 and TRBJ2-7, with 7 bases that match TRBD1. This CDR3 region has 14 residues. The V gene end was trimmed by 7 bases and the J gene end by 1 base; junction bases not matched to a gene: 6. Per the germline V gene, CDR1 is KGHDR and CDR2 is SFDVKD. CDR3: CATSSADRSYEQYV. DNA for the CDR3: TGTGCCACCAGCTCTGCGGACAGGTCCTACGAGCAGTACGTC.